This TCR beta chain was observed in a study of breast tumors, draining lymph nodes, adjacent tissues. Findings and limits, study-wide: Data fit most tumor T cells coming from lymph node, expanding in tumor. Tumor and nontumor repertoires were significantly more similar in luminal-like than in basal-like breast cancer. Tumors had less TCR diversity than lymph nodes, more than nontumor tissue.

There are many counts of this clonotype. Antigen specificity is unknown. TCRdb ran MiXCR on the multiplex PCR reads and lists one entry per CDR3 protein. Among under 70,000 distinct CDR3 sequences listed, roughly 44% were seen once. Trimming cost V 2 bases and J 6 bases; bases outside gene matches: 7. The CDR3 spans 15 residues. Germline lookup yields CDR1 DFQATT and CDR2 SNEGSKA (reference sequence). Sequenced sample: breast tumor tissue. The chain is built from TRBV20-1 and TRBJ2-1, with 10 bases that match TRBD2. The TCR originated in a female donor with breast cancer. Some clones in this sample may be carry-over from other donors' samples. The CDR3 DNA sequence: TGCAGTGCTAGACCTAGCGGGAGAGTAGTCAATGAGCAGTTCTTC. The encoded protein is CSARPSGRVVNEQFF.